These 28 T cell receptor beta chains share one sample of origin, sequenced in a study of sequential checkpoint blockade in melanoma. Treatment of the sample: randomized to nivolumab then ipilimumab (arm A) or the reverse (arm B). Assay used: immunoSEQ multiplex PCR; TCRdb lists only in-frame clones, some missing. The table has around 19,000 clones, about 67% seen once; the top ten hold around 22%. The sequences come from CD8+ T cells sorted from blood (inferred from file names), collected from a patient given nivolumab and ipilimumab in sequence. Receptors originate from a human donor with melanoma.

DNA of the CDR3: TGTGCCAGCAGCATGAGCGGGGGGGCAGTAGATACGCAGTATTTT. Translated, it gives CASSMSGGAVDTQYF. The chain links TRBV9 to TRBJ2-3; 10 nucleotides agree with TRBD2. The CDR3 sequence is 15 residues long. Germline loops: CDR1 SGDLS, CDR2 YYNGEE. With V trimmed by 4 bases and J by 5 bases, 7 bases remained unmatched.

The chain uses TRBV7-9 and TRBJ2-3, with D possibly matching TRBD1 (5 bases). Between the trimmed V and J ends, which lost 5 bases and 8 bases, there was a span of 23 bases. The V gene's germline CDR1 is SEHNR and CDR2 FQNEAQ (reference sequence). The CDR3 runs to 16 residues. The CDR3 loop is CASSRGGFGSSSTQYF. The DNA of the CDR3 is TGTGCCAGCAGCAGGGGTGGATTTGGATCTAGTAGTACGCAGTATTTT.

The chain recombines TRBV5-1 with TRBJ2-5; 11 nucleotides match TRBD2. V shed 4 bases, J shed 1 base, and the junction held 6 bases outside the gene matches. Germline-derived CDR1 and CDR2 are SGHRS and YFSETQ. The CDR3 is made up of 16 amino acids. CDR3 residues: CASSPRLAGFQETQYF. CDR3 coding DNA: TGCGCCAGCAGCCCCCGACTAGCGGGATTCCAAGAGACCCAGTACTTC.

This chain connects TRBV19 to TRBJ2-1, with TRBD1 identical over 9 bases. The V gene end was trimmed by 7 bases and the J gene end by 2 bases; junction bases not matched to a gene: 9. Germline V gene sequence: CDR1 LNHDA, CDR2 SQIVND (reference sequence). The CDR3 has 16 amino acids. CDR3 in DNA: TGTGCCAGTACTCAACCGGGACAGGGAACCTACAATGAGCAGTTCTTC. It codes for CASTQPGQGTYNEQFF.

The chain couples TRBV27 to TRBJ1-5; D ambiguous. The CDR3 spans 14 residues. CDR1 is MNHEY and CDR2 is SMNVEV in the germline V gene (reference sequence). The V gene lost 0 bases and the J gene lost 6 bases, with 9 bases spanning the gap. The CDR3, as DNA: TGTGCCAGCAGTTTATCAGGACTGAGTCAGCCCCAGCATTTT. Residues: CASSLSGLSQPQHF.

This chain links TRBV7-3 with TRBJ2-1; weak D call: TRBD1 (5 bases). CDR1 SGHTA and CDR2 FQGTGA come from the germline V gene. This CDR3 contains 12 residues. With 4 bases removed from V and 7 bases from J, the gap between germline ends came to 8 bases. For the CDR3, the DNA is TGTGCCAGCAGCTCCCAGGGAAATGAGCAGTTCTTC. This sequence encodes CASSSQGNEQFF.

As for this clone: This probably arose from a read error, given a far larger clone one base away. This chain connects TRBV6-1 to TRBJ1-5, with D uncertain. CDR3 length: 15 residues. The V and J ends lost 6 bases and 3 bases respectively, with 15 bases between them. Germline V lookup: CDR1 MNHNS, CDR2 SASEGT. The CDR3 is CASRYKRGTNQPQHF. The CDR3 DNA follows: TGTGCCAGCAGATACAAACGGGGAACCAATCAGCCCCAGCATTTT.

This clone was seen more than once but under ten times. This chain joins TRBV9 and TRBJ1-2, with D maybe TRBD1 (6 bases). V was pared by 5 bases and J by 3 bases, with 14 bases between. The CDR3 covers 14 residues. CDR1 is SGDLS, CDR2 YYNGEE, per germline. Written as DNA, the CDR3 is TGTGCCAGCAGAAACACAGGGTCCGACTATGGCTACACCTTC. This translates into CASRNTGSDYGYTF. Filled out from reference TRBV9 and TRBJ1-2, the complete variable domain reads DSGVTQTPKHLITATGQRVTLRCSPRSGDLSVYWYQQSLDQGLQFLIQYYNGEERAKGNILERFSAQQFPDLHSELNLSSLELGDSALYFCASRNTGSDYGYTFGSGTRLTVV.

V is TRBV7-3 and J is TRBJ1-1, with D perhaps matching TRBD1 (6 bases). This CDR3 is built from 14 residues. V gave up 5 bases and J gave up 1 base, with 11 bases separating them. The germline V gene has CDR1 SGHTA and CDR2 FQGTGA. CDR3 protein: CASSPGGANTEAFF. CDR3 bases: TGTGCCAGCAGCCCTGGGGGCGCGAACACTGAAGCTTTCTTT.

V and J are TRBV7-9 and TRBJ2-7, with a tentative D call TRBD1 (6 bases). This CDR3 has 14 amino acids. Germline V gene lookup returns CDR1 SEHNR and CDR2 FQNEAQ (reference sequence). The V and J ends lost 5 bases and 4 bases respectively, with 15 bases between them. The CDR3 reads CASSIPGHTYEQYF. The DNA of the CDR3 is TGTGCCAGCAGCATTCCGGGACACACGTACGAGCAGTACTTC.

The CDR3 spells CASSDTIYEQYF. The DNA for the CDR3 is TGTGCCAGCAGCGACACGATATACGAGCAGTACTTC. V and J are TRBV7-9 and TRBJ2-7; no firm D call. The CDR3 runs to 12 residues. Looked up from germline, CDR1 is SEHNR and CDR2 is FQNEAQ (reference sequence). Trimming took off 5 bases at V and 4 bases at J, with 9 bases between the two ends. Complete variable domain (other parts from reference TRBV7-9 and TRBJ2-7): DTGVSQNPRHKITKRGQNVTFRCDPISEHNRLYWYRQTLGQGPEFLTYFQNEAQLEKSRLLSDRFSAERPKGSFSTLEIQRTEQGDSAMYLCASSDTIYEQYFGPGTRLTVT.

J is TRBJ1-6 and V is TRBV2; D perhaps matches TRBD1 (6 bases). CDR1 and CDR2 (germline): SNHLY, FYNNEI. The CDR3 has 16 amino acids. V lost 6 bases and J 0 bases, leaving 12 bases between the germline ends. CDR3: CASSDGGLSYNSPLHF. CDR3 sequence (DNA): TGTGCCAGCAGCGACGGGGGGCTCTCCTATAATTCACCCCTCCACTTT.

The rearrangement links TRBV7-3 to TRBJ2-2, with 7 bases lining up with TRBD1. Germline trimming cut 4 bases from V and 3 bases from J; bases unmatched to any gene: 2. Looked up from germline, CDR1 is SGHTA and CDR2 is FQGTGA. The CDR3 consists of 14 residues. The CDR3 nucleotides read TGTGCCAGCAGCTCGACAGGGTACACCGGGGAGCTGTTTTTT. This gives the protein CASSSTGYTGELFF.

This chain connects TRBV2 to TRBJ1-5, with D maybe TRBD1 (5 bases). CDR3 length equals 16 residues. From germline, CDR1 is SNHLY and CDR2 FYNNEI. V shed 5 bases and J shed 4 bases, with 18 bases lying between them. CDR3 sequence: CASSSWQGGGNQPQHF. The CDR3 DNA is TGTGCCAGCAGTTCCTGGCAGGGAGGAGGAAATCAGCCCCAGCATTTT.

There are a few counts of this clone. The rearrangement uses TRBV27 and TRBJ1-2, with no clear D. This CDR3 has 14 residues. Between the trimmed V and J ends, which lost 5 bases and 2 bases, there was a span of 12 bases. The germline V gene encodes CDR1 MNHEY and CDR2 SMNVEV (reference sequence). The CDR3 DNA reads as TGTGCCAGCAGTGATCCGGCGGCCAACTATGGCTACACCTTC. Its translation is CASSDPAANYGYTF.

This clone was seen ten or more times. The V call is TRBV9, the J call TRBJ1-1, with a possible D match to TRBD1 (5 bases). In germline, CDR1 is SGDLS, CDR2 YYNGEE. The CDR3 runs 18 residues. With 0 bases removed from V and 0 bases from J, the gap between germline ends came to 18 bases. The CDR3 DNA reads as TGTGCCAGCAGCGTAGGAGCAGGGAAGGTCGGCATGAACACTGAAGCTTTCTTT. Translated: CASSVGAGKVGMNTEAFF.

For the CDR3, the DNA is TGTGCCAGCAGCCCGAATTTGGACAGGGGGTACAGTAGCGATACGCAGTATTTT. Its translation is CASSPNLDRGYSSDTQYF. The chain uses TRBV4-2 and TRBJ2-3, with 10 bases lining up with TRBD1. CDR1 LGHNA and CDR2 YNFKEQ come from the germline V gene. The V segment lost 4 bases and the J segment 6 bases; nucleotides outside the gene matches: 16. This CDR3 is built from 18 residues.

The CDR3 loop reads CASSELAGGHEQYV. CDR3 nucleotide sequence: TGTGCCAGCAGTGAACTAGCGGGGGGGCACGAGCAGTACGTC. The chain combines TRBV6-1 with TRBJ2-7; the match to TRBD2 covers 12 bases. V lost 2 bases and J lost 5; bases outside the gene matches: 1. Germline V gene data show CDR1 as MNHNS and CDR2 as SASEGT. This CDR3 is built from 14 residues.

The J gene is TRBJ2-5, the V gene TRBV5-6; 9 nucleotides match TRBD1. With 0 bases clipped from V and 6 bases from J, the junction kept 9 bases outside the gene matches. The CDR3 consists of 16 residues. From germline, CDR1 is SGHDT and CDR2 YYEEEE. DNA of the CDR3: TGTGCCAGCAGCTTGGCGGCGGGACAGGGTGCAAAGACCCAGTACTTC. This sequence encodes CASSLAAGQGAKTQYF.

This clone was seen only once. This chain links TRBV5-4 with TRBJ2-5, with 7 bases aligning to TRBD1. V shed 10 bases, J shed 5 bases, and the junction held 17 bases outside the gene matches. This CDR3 is built from 15 residues. Germline V gene lookup returns CDR1 SGHNT and CDR2 YYREEE (reference sequence). Written as DNA, the CDR3 is TGTGCCGCCAGAGGCCAGGAGCAGGGGGTCGAGACCCAGTACTTC. This sequence encodes CAARGQEQGVETQYF.

The V gene is TRBV19, the J gene TRBJ2-7, with 9 bases identical to TRBD1. The CDR3 has 15 residues. Germline-derived CDR1 and CDR2 are LNHDA and SQIVND (reference sequence). The ends lost 5 bases at V and 3 bases at J; junction bases unmatched: 8. The CDR3 protein is CASSPAGQGFYEQYF. The CDR3 DNA follows: TGTGCCAGTAGTCCCGCGGGACAGGGATTCTACGAGCAGTACTTC.

The chain combines TRBV6-4 with TRBJ2-1; 10 nucleotides align to TRBD1. Germline-derived CDR1 and CDR2 are MRHNA and SNTAGT. With V trimmed by 4 bases and J by 4 bases, 4 bases remained unmatched. The CDR3 has 15 residues. The CDR3 loop reads CASSAWDRGYNEQFF. CDR3 nucleotides: TGTGCCAGCAGTGCTTGGGACAGGGGATACAATGAGCAGTTCTTC.

The rearrangement joins TRBV7-2 to TRBJ2-5, with 10 bases identical to TRBD2. This CDR3 is built from 15 residues. Germline V CDR1 and CDR2: SGHTA, FQGNSA. J was trimmed by 6 bases and V by 5 bases; bases with no gene match: 9. DNA of the CDR3: TGTGCCAGCAGCCCGAGTAGCGGGGGGAAACAGACCCAGTACTTC. Encoded protein: CASSPSSGGKQTQYF.

The rearrangement links TRBV7-9 to TRBJ1-3; TRBD1 aligns across 7 bases. The CDR3 runs 15 residues. The V and J ends lost 7 bases and 0 bases, in that order; junction bases with no gene match: 6. Per the germline V gene, CDR1 is SEHNR and CDR2 is FQNEAQ (reference sequence). The DNA of the CDR3 is TGTGCCAGCACAGGACAGGCTCTCTCTGGAAACACCATATATTTT. It translates to CASTGQALSGNTIYF.

This clone was seen only once. The gene calls are TRBV4-3 and TRBJ2-2; D is ambiguous. The CDR3 spans 16 residues. V dropped 1 base and J dropped 5 bases, with 14 bases sitting between them. Per the germline V gene, CDR1 is LGHNA and CDR2 is YSLEER. CDR3 region: CASSQAPGSETGELFF. The CDR3 nucleotides are TGCGCCAGCAGCCAAGCCCCGGGTTCGGAGACCGGGGAGCTGTTTTTT.

V usage is TRBV27 and J usage is TRBJ1-6; TRBD1 agrees at 7 bases. Germline V gene sequence: CDR1 MNHEY, CDR2 SMNVEV (reference sequence). This CDR3 is built from 12 residues. The trim removed 8 bases at V and 8 bases at J, leaving 3 bases unmatched. The CDR3 protein is CASRTGYSPLHF. The CDR3 DNA reads TGTGCCAGCCGGACAGGATATTCACCCCTCCACTTT.

This rearrangement joins TRBV6-6 to TRBJ2-7; D is unclear. Germline loops: CDR1 MNHNY, CDR2 SVGAGI (reference sequence). The CDR3 loop spans 13 amino acids. With 3 bases removed from V and 1 base from J, the gap between germline ends came to 7 bases. The CDR3 loop is CASSYSQSYEQYF. The CDR3 DNA reads as TGTGCCAGCAGTTATTCACAGTCCTACGAGCAGTACTTC.

The CDR3 DNA reads as TGCGCCAGCAGCCAAGGGACTAGCGGGGGGTTGGAGACCCAGTACTTC. This encodes CASSQGTSGGLETQYF. This rearrangement joins TRBV4-1 to TRBJ2-5; 14 nucleotides agree with TRBD2. CDR3 length equals 16 residues. Germline CDR1 MGHRA, CDR2 YSYEKL. V lost 1 base and J lost 5; bases outside the gene matches: 3.